This T cell receptor (beta chain) was profiled in a study of blood T cells in healthy people across ages. Whole-study results and caveats: Fewer expanded clones and more diversity marked long-lived versus aged donors.

Staff drew roughly 10 milliliters of peripheral blood from each donor. At least 6 micrograms of total RNA were extracted per sample. A word on this clonotype: Its target is unknown.

The V gene's germline CDR1 is LGHNA and CDR2 YSLEER. This CDR3 has 15 residues. V was clipped by 2 bases and J by 6 bases; unmatched bases: 4. Using a J-beta primer mix together with a sample-barcoded 5' primer, a second PCR was run for roughly 6 to 11 cycles. MiXCR was run by TCRdb on the 5' RACE reads, yielding one entry per CDR3 protein. This table has 1.5 million or so distinct CDR3 sequences, 35% to 45% appearing once. The chain is built from TRBV4-3 and TRBJ2-1, with 10 bases lining up with TRBD2. The receptor was isolated from a woman aged 18-30 years in good health. Sequenced: blood. CDR3 sequence reads: CASSQQLAGSNEQFF. The CDR3 DNA follows: TGCGCCAGCAGCCAACAACTAGCGGGAAGCAATGAGCAGTTCTTC.